This TCR beta chain was captured in a study of T cell clones after liver transplantation. Study-wide context: Liver transplant recipients had immunosuppression withdrawal attempted within 2 years. Blood was drawn pre-transplant, before withdrawal, and after full or failed withdrawal. Overall study findings and caveats: In most of the 8 subjects, circulating graft-donor-reactive CD4 TCRbeta sequences fell significantly after transplant. Graft donor-reactive T cells possibly entered the graft instead of undergoing deletion.

As to this clone: Its target is not known.

Profiled with immunoSEQ multiplex PCR; TCRdb holds only in-frame clones, not every one. In the table there are some 33,000 clones, around 96% of which are singletons. The CDR3 totals 14 residues. The V and J ends lost 8 bases and 5 bases respectively, with 16 bases between them. Germline-derived CDR1 and CDR2 are LNHDA and SQIVND (reference sequence). This specimen was CD8+ T cells from blood, taken 12 months after liver transplant. The sequence came from a human patient who received a liver transplant. Some T cells may have come from the graft donor. V gene TRBV19 combines with J gene TRBJ2-1, with D maybe TRBD2 (5 bases). The CDR3 sequence is CASRRLADHNEQFF. The CDR3 DNA reads as TGTGCCAGTCGAAGGCTAGCAGATCACAATGAGCAGTTCTTC.